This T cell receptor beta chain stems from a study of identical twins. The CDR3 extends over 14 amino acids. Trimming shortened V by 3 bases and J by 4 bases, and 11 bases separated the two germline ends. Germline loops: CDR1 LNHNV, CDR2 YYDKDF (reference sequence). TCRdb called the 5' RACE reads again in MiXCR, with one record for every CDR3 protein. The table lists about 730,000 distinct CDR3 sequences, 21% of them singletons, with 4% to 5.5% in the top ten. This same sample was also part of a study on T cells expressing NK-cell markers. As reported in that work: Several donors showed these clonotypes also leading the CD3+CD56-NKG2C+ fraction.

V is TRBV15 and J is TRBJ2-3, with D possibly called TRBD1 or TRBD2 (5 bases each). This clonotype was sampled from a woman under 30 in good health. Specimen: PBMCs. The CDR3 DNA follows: TGTGCCACCAGCAGGACACTAGGGGCAGATACGCAGTATTTT. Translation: CATSRTLGADTQYF.